Reported below is one T cell receptor beta chain. In germline, CDR1 is MNHEY, CDR2 SVGEGT. This CDR3 is 13 amino acids long. The trim removed 6 bases at V and 4 bases at J, leaving 3 bases unmatched. Each CDR3 protein gets one entry after TCRdb re-called the 5' RACE reads with MiXCR. The sample shows more than 7,000 distinct CDR3 sequences, approximately 40% of them seen only once. The clonotype was recovered from a female donor with breast cancer. The rearrangement links TRBV6-2 or TRBV6-3 to TRBJ2-1, with TRBD1 matching 7 bases. The source material was memory CD4+ T cells sorted from blood. Subset denoted: memory CD4+ T cells, CD4+CD45RO+CD25-. CDR3 in amino acids: CASRKQGYNEQFF. The CDR3 region has the DNA TGTGCCAGCAGGAAACAGGGGTACAATGAGCAGTTCTTC.